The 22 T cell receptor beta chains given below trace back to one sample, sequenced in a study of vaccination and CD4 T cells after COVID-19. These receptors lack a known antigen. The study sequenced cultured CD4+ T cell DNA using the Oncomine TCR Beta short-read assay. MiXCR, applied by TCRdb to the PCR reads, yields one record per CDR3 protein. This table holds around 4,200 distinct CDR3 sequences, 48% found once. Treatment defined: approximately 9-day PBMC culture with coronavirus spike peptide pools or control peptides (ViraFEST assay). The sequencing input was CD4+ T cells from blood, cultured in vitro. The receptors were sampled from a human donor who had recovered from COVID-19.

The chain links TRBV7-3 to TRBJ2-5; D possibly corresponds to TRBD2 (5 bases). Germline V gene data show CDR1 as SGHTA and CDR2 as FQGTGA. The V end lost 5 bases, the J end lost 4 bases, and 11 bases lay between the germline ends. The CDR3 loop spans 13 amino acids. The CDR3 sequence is CASSSVRGETQYF. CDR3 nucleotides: TGTGCCAGCAGCAGTGTCCGGGGAGAGACCCAGTACTTC.

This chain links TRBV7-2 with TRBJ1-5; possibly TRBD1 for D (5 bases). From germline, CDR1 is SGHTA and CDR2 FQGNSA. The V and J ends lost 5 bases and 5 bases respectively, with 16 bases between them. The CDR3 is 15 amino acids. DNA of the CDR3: TGTGCCAGCAGCCAAGGAGGCGGGGGAGATCAGCCCCAGCATTTT. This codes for CASSQGGGGDQPQHF.

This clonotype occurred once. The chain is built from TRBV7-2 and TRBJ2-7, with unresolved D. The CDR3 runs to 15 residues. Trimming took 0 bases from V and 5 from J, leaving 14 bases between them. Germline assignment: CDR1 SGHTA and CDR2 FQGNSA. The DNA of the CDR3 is TGTGCCAGCAGCTTAGCGACGCGCCATAGCCACGAGCAGTACTTC. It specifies CASSLATRHSHEQYF.

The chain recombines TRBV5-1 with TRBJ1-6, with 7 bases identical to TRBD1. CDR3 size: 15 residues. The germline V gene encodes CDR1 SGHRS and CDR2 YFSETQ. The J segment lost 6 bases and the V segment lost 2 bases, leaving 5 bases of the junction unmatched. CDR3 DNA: TGCGCCAGCAGCTTATGGGACAGCGGTAATTCACCCCTCCACTTT. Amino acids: CASSLWDSGNSPLHF. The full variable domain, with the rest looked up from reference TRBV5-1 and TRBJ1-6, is KAGVTQTPRYLIKTRGQQVTLSCSPISGHRSVSWYQQTPGQGLQFLFEYFSETQRNKGNFPGRFSGRQFSNSRSEMNVSTLELGDSALYLCASSLWDSGNSPLHFGNGTRLTVT.

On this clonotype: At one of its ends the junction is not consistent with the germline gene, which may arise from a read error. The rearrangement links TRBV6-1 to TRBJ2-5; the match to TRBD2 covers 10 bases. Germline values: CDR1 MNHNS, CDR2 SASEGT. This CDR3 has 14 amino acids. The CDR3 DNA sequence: TGTGCCAGCAGAGAAGCGGGAGGGGGGGAGACCCAGTACTTC. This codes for CASREAGGGETQYF.

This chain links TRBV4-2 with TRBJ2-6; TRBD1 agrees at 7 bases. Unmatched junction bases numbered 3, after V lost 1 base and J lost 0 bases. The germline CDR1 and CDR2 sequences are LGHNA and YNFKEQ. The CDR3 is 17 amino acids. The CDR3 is CASSQAGTDSGANVLTF. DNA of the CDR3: TGTGCCAGCAGCCAAGCCGGGACAGACTCTGGGGCCAACGTCCTGACTTTC.

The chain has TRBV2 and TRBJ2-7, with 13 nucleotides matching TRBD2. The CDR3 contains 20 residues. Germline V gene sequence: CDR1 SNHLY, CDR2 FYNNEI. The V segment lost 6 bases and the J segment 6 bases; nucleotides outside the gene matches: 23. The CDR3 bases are TGTGCCAGCAGGTGGACTAGCGGGGGTACCAGATCGCCTACAGACTTCGAGCAGTACTTC. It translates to CASRWTSGGTRSPTDFEQYF.

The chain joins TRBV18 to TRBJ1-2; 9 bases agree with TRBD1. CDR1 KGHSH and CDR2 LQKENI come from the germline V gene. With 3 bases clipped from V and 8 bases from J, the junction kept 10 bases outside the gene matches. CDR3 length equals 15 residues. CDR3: CASSPPSQGAWGYTF. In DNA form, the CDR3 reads TGTGCCAGCTCACCGCCCTCACAGGGGGCGTGGGGCTACACCTTC.

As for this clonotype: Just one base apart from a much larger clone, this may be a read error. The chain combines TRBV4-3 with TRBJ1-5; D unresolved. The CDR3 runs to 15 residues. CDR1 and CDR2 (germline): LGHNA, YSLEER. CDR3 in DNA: TGCACCAGCAGCCAAGATTTTTTAGGCAATCAGCCCCAGCATTTT. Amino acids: CTSSQDFLGNQPQHF.

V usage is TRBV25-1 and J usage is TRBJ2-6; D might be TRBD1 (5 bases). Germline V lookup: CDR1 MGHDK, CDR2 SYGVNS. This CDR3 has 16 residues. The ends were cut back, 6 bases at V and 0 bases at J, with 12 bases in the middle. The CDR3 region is CASSPRGPSGANVLTF. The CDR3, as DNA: TGTGCCAGCAGCCCAAGGGGTCCCTCTGGGGCCAACGTCCTGACTTTC.

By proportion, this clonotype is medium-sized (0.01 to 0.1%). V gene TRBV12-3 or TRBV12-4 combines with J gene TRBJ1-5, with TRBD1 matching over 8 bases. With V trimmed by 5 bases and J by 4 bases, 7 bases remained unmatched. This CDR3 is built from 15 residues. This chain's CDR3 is CASSAGTGNNQPQHF. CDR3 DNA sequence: TGTGCCAGCAGTGCCGGGACAGGCAATAATCAGCCCCAGCATTTT.

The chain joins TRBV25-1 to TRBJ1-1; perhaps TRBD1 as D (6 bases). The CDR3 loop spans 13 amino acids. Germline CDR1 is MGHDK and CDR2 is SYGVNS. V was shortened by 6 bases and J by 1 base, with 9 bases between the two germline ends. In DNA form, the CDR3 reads TGTGCCAGCAGATGGACAGCGAACACTGAAGCTTTCTTT. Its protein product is CASRWTANTEAFF.

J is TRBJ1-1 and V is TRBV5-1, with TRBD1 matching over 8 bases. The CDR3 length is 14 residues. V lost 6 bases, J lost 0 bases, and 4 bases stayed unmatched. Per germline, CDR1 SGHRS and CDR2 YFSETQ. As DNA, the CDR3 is TGCGCCAGCACGTGGGACAGGATGAACACTGAAGCTTTCTTT. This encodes CASTWDRMNTEAFF. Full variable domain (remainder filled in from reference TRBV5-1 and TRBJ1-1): KAGVTQTPRYLIKTRGQQVTLSCSPISGHRSVSWYQQTPGQGLQFLFEYFSETQRNKGNFPGRFSGRQFSNSRSEMNVSTLELGDSALYLCASTWDRMNTEAFFGQGTRLTVV.

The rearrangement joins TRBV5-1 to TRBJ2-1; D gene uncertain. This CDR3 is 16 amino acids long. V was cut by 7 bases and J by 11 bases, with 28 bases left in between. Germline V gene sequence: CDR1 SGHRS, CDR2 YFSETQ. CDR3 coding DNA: TGCGCCAGCCAACAGTTGGGGTTTCTTCCCGGTGACCAGCAGTTCTTC. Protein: CASQQLGFLPGDQQFF.

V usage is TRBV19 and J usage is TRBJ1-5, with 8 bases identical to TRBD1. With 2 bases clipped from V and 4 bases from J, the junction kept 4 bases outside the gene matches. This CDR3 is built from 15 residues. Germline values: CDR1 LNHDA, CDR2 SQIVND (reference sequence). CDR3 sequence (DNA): TGTGCCAGTAGTATATCAGGGGGCACGAATCAGCCCCAGCATTTT. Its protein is CASSISGGTNQPQHF. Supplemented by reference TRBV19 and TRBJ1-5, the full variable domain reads DGGITQSPKYLFRKEGQNVTLSCEQNLNHDAMYWYRQDPGQGLRLIYYSQIVNDFQKGDIAEGYSVSREKKESFPLTVTSAQKNPTAFYLCASSISGGTNQPQHFGDGTRLSIL.

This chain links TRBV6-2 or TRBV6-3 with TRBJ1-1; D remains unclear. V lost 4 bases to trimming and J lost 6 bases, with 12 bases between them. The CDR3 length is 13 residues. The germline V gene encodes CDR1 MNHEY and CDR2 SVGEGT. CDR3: CASSFRNEAEAFF. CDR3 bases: TGTGCCAGCAGTTTCCGGAACGAAGCTGAAGCTTTCTTT.

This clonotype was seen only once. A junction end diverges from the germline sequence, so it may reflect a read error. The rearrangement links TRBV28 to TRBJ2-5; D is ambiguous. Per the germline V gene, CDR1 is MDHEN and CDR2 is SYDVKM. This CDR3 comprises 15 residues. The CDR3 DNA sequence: TGTGCCAGCAGTTCCCTGACCGTGGGGAAAGAGACCCTGTACTTC. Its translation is CASSSLTVGKETLYF.

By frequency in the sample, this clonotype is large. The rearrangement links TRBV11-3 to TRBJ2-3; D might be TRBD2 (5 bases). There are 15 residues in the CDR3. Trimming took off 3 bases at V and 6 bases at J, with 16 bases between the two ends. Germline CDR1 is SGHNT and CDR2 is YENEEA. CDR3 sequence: CASSFELERWDTQYF. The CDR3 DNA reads TGTGCCAGCAGCTTTGAACTAGAAAGGTGGGATACGCAGTATTTT.

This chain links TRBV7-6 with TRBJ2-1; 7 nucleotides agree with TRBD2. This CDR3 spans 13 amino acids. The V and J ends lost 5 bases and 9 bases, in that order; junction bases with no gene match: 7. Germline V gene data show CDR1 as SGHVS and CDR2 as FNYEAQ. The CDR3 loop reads CASSLERGREQFF. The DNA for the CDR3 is TGTGCCAGCAGCCTCGAGCGGGGCCGTGAGCAGTTCTTC.

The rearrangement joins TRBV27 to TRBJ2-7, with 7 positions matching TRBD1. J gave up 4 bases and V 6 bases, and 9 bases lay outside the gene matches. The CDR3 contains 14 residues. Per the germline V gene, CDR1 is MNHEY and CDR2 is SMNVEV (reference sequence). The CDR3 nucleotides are TGTGCCAGCAGCTCCGCGGACAGGAGTTACGAGCAGTACTTC. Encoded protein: CASSSADRSYEQYF.

The CDR3 nucleotides read TGTGCCACCAGTGATTCGGGACAGGGGGCGATTGAGCAGTTCTTC. Protein sequence: CATSDSGQGAIEQFF. The chain joins TRBV24-1 to TRBJ2-1, with 12 bases fitting TRBD1. Trimming took 2 bases from V and 9 from J; bases not matched to a gene: 4. The CDR3 runs 15 residues. The germline gives CDR1 KGHDR, CDR2 SFDVKD.

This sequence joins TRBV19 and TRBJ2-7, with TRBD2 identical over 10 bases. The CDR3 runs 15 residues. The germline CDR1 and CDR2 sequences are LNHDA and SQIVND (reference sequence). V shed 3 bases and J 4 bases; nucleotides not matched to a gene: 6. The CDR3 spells CASSIIAGGSYEQYF. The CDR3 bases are TGTGCCAGTAGTATTATAGCGGGAGGATCGTACGAGCAGTACTTC.